Presented here are 21 T cell receptor beta chains from one specimen sequenced in a study of blood T cells in healthy people across ages. A second PCR of 7 to 11 cycles used a sample-barcoded 5' primer and a J-beta primer mix. TCRdb re-derived calls from the 5' RACE reads in MiXCR, one entry per CDR3 protein. The table includes 630,000 or so distinct CDR3 sequences, 32% detected once. The sequenced material came from blood. The receptors originated from a woman older than 75 in good health.

This clonotype has at least ten counts. The V and J genes are TRBV30 and TRBJ2-5, with 12 positions matching TRBD2. This CDR3 contains 15 residues. Germline loops: CDR1 GTSNPN, CDR2 SVGIG (reference sequence). V trimming: 4 bases; J trimming: 4 bases; junction bases outside the gene matches: 7. CDR3 sequence reads: CAWNRLAGGPETQYF. The CDR3 DNA follows: TGTGCCTGGAACCGCCTAGCGGGGGGGCCAGAGACCCAGTACTTC.

This clonotype was seen many times. DNA of the CDR3: TGCAGTGCTAGCCCCTGGGCAGGGTCCTACAATGAGCAGTTCTTC. Translation gives CSASPWAGSYNEQFF. The chain recombines TRBV20-1 with TRBJ2-1; D is possibly TRBD1 (5 bases). The CDR3 runs to 15 residues. Trimming took 3 bases from V and 1 from J, leaving 13 bases between them. Germline CDR1 reads DFQATT; CDR2 reads SNEGSKA (reference sequence).

In this sample, this clonotype turned up many times. This chain connects TRBV2 to TRBJ2-5; a weak D match, TRBD1 (6 bases). The germline gives CDR1 SNHLY, CDR2 FYNNEI. CDR3 length equals 15 residues. The V end was cut by 5 bases, the J end by 1 base, with 14 bases between. The CDR3 sequence: CASSPTDRLQETQYF. CDR3 DNA sequence: TGTGCCAGCAGTCCGACCGACAGGCTCCAAGAGACCCAGTACTTC.

In its sample, this clonotype was seen many times. The genes are TRBV28 and TRBJ2-7, with 9 bases aligning to TRBD1. CDR3 length equals 12 residues. With 7 bases clipped from V and 6 bases from J, the junction kept 4 bases outside the gene matches. In germline, CDR1 is MDHEN, CDR2 SYDVKM. The CDR3 region is CASKVGQGEQYF. DNA for the CDR3: TGTGCCAGCAAGGTGGGACAGGGCGAGCAGTACTTC.

The CDR3 DNA reads as TGCGCCAGCAGCATTGGGACAGGGGGCGCCCCCGGGGAGCTGTTTTTT. As protein: CASSIGTGGAPGELFF. This chain uses TRBV5-1 with TRBJ2-2; 12 positions match TRBD1. The CDR3 contains 16 residues. Germline V CDR1 and CDR2: SGHRS, YFSETQ. V lost 4 bases and J lost 6; bases outside the gene matches: 7.

A word on this clonotype: A much larger clone differs from this one at a single base, so this may be a read error. The V gene is TRBV20-1, the J gene TRBJ2-1, with D perhaps assigned TRBD1 or TRBD2 (6 bases each). Germline V lookup: CDR1 DFQATT, CDR2 SNEGSKA (reference sequence). CDR3 length: 14 amino acids. CDR3: CGAPEWGALNEQFF. The CDR3 region has the DNA TGCGGTGCTCCCGAGTGGGGGGCTCTAAATGAGCAGTTCTTC.

This clonotype was recorded at least ten times. V gene TRBV7-2 combines with J gene TRBJ2-7; either TRBD1 or TRBD2 may supply D (5 bases each). The CDR3 has 14 residues. Trimming left V 4 bases short and J 0 bases short, with 10 bases between. Germline V lookup: CDR1 SGHTA, CDR2 FQGNSA. CDR3 residues: CASSSIGGSYEQYF. The CDR3 DNA reads TGTGCCAGCAGCTCGATTGGGGGCTCCTACGAGCAGTACTTC. Full variable domain (outside the CDR3, taken from reference TRBV7-2 and TRBJ2-7): GAGVSQSPSNKVTEKGKDVELRCDPISGHTALYWYRQSLGQGLEFLIYFQGNSAPDKSGLPSDRFSAERTGGSVSTLTIQRTQQEDSAVYLCASSSIGGSYEQYFGPGTRLTVT.

Comment on this clonotype: Just one base apart from a much larger clone, this may be a read error. The chain carries TRBV4-2 and TRBJ2-5, with D possibly matching TRBD1 (5 bases). V lost 1 base and J lost 11, with 23 bases in between. CDR1 LGHNA and CDR2 YNFKEQ come from the germline V gene. The CDR3 has 16 residues. CDR3 sequence: CASSQGAGWARNEQYF. The CDR3 coding sequence is TGTGCCAGCAGCCAAGGCGCAGGGTGGGCTCGGAATGAGCAGTACTTC.

The rearrangement links TRBV5-1 to TRBJ2-3, with TRBD2 matching 7 bases. Trimming at V came to 4 bases and at J to 5 bases, leaving 16 bases not matched to a gene. The CDR3 covers 17 residues. Germline V CDR1 and CDR2: SGHRS, YFSETQ. The DNA for the CDR3 is TGCGCCAGCAGCCTGTCAAGCGGGGCGCGATTTGGAGATACGCAGTATTTT. Residues: CASSLSSGARFGDTQYF.

To note about this clonotype: Germline is not matched at one junction end, which may reflect a read error. This rearrangement joins TRBV6-2 or TRBV6-3 to TRBJ2-6; 7 nucleotides agree with TRBD1. Per the germline V gene, CDR1 is MNHEY and CDR2 is SVGEGT. CDR3 length: 16 amino acids. The CDR3 protein is CASSSDRRAGANVRTF. Written as DNA, the CDR3 is TGTGCCAGCAGTTCGGACAGGCGAGCTGGGGCCAACGTCCGGACTTTC.

This clonotype was seen only a few times. V gene TRBV29-1 combines with J gene TRBJ2-5; 8 bases fit TRBD2. This CDR3 region has 17 residues. Trimming at V came to 1 base and at J to 3 bases, leaving 13 bases not matched to a gene. Germline V gene sequence: CDR1 SQVTM, CDR2 ANQGSEA. CDR3 sequence (DNA): TGCAGCGTTGAAGGTCCGGGGGGGACCGTACTGGAAGAGACCCAGTACTTC. Translated, it gives CSVEGPGGTVLEETQYF.

This clonotype has more than one count but fewer than ten. A much larger clone differs from this one at a single base, so this may be a read error. The CDR3 DNA is TGTGCCAGCAGCCCACTAGCGGGGGACTTCAATGAGCAGTACTTC. Translated: CASSPLAGDFNEQYF. The rearrangement uses TRBV3-1 and TRBJ2-5; 11 nucleotides align to TRBD2. The CDR3 totals 15 residues. After removal of 4 bases from V and 11 bases from J, the junction contained 12 bases not matched to a gene. Per the germline V gene, CDR1 is LGHDT and CDR2 is YNNKEL (reference sequence).

This clonotype was counted only a few times. The J gene is TRBJ2-1, the V gene TRBV27; no definite D call. The last part of the DNA fits TRBJ2-7 better; the J call may be wrong. Germline V CDR1 and CDR2: MNHEY, SMNVEV (reference sequence). There are 15 residues in the CDR3. The CDR3 is CASSLRVEYYNEQYF. DNA of the CDR3: TGTGCCAGCAGTTTAAGAGTAGAGTACTACAATGAGCAGTACTTC.

There are a few counts of this clonotype. The chain has TRBV27 and TRBJ1-5, with D maybe TRBD1 (5 bases). Deletions cut 10 bases from V and 5 bases from J, with 18 bases between. The CDR3 extends over 14 amino acids. Germline CDR1 reads MNHEY; CDR2 reads SMNVEV (reference sequence). The CDR3 spells CATRLDISDQPQHF. The CDR3 nucleotides are TGTGCCACCCGTTTGGACATCTCGGATCAGCCCCAGCATTTT.

This clonotype was counted many times. V usage is TRBV6-5 and J usage is TRBJ1-6, with 7 bases fitting TRBD1. Germline CDR1 reads MNHEY; CDR2 reads SVGAGI. The CDR3 sequence is 13 residues long. After removal of 6 bases from V and 10 bases from J, the junction contained 6 bases not matched to a gene. In DNA form, the CDR3 reads TGTGCCAGCAGAAGGGGGCAGGGATCACCCCTCCACTTT. This sequence encodes CASRRGQGSPLHF.

This clonotype has a count of ten or more. The chain employs TRBV12-3 or TRBV12-4 and TRBJ2-3; TRBD1 might be the D (6 bases). The V end lost 6 bases, the J end lost 7 bases, and 17 bases lay between the germline ends. There are 14 residues in the CDR3. The chain's CDR3 is CASRTGVAQNTQYF. The CDR3 nucleotides read TGTGCCAGCAGGACAGGAGTAGCACAGAATACGCAGTATTTT.

The chain joins TRBV9 to TRBJ1-1; TRBD1 aligns across 7 bases. Germline trimming cut 0 bases from V and 0 bases from J; bases unmatched to any gene: 8. The CDR3 loop spans 17 amino acids. Germline V gene sequence: CDR1 SGDLS, CDR2 YYNGEE. As DNA, the CDR3 is TGTGCCAGCAGCGTAGGGACAGGAAAAGTCATGAACACTGAAGCTTTCTTT. As protein: CASSVGTGKVMNTEAFF.

This clonotype was observed many times. The genes are TRBV27 and TRBJ1-2; TRBD1 matches at 8 bases. Germline V gives CDR1 MNHEY, CDR2 SMNVEV (reference sequence). The CDR3 contains 15 residues. J gave up 3 bases and V 2 bases, and 5 bases lay outside the gene matches. CDR3 loop: CASSLRGTGYYGYTF. The CDR3 DNA reads as TGTGCCAGCAGTTTAAGAGGGACAGGTTACTATGGCTACACCTTC.

This clonotype was detected only a few times. The rearrangement links TRBV3-1 to TRBJ1-2; the match to TRBD1 covers 9 bases. Germline V gene lookup returns CDR1 LGHDT and CDR2 YNNKEL (reference sequence). V was pared by 2 bases and J by 8 bases, with 3 bases of the junction left unmatched. The CDR3 contains 13 residues. The CDR3 nucleotides are TGTGCCAGCAGCCAATGGACAGGGGAAGGCTACACCTTC. This sequence encodes CASSQWTGEGYTF.

This chain connects TRBV4-3 to TRBJ2-1, with D uncertain. This CDR3 is built from 14 residues. CDR1 LGHNA and CDR2 YSLEER come from the germline V gene. With 4 bases removed from V and 7 bases from J, the gap between germline ends came to 14 bases. In nucleotides, the CDR3 is TGCGCCAGCAGCCTACTCCCGTTTCTGAATGAGCAGTTCTTC. It codes for CASSLLPFLNEQFF.

This clonotype was found many times. The V and J genes are TRBV4-3 and TRBJ2-1; D ambiguous. This CDR3 contains 16 residues. Looked up from germline, CDR1 is LGHNA and CDR2 is YSLEER. The ends were cut back, 4 bases at V and 4 bases at J, with 17 bases in the middle. Here the CDR3 reads CASSLGPQSAYNEQFF. DNA of the CDR3: TGCGCCAGCAGCCTCGGTCCCCAGTCTGCTTACAATGAGCAGTTCTTC.